The entry below gives a single T cell receptor (beta chain) sequence along with its context. This record comes from a study of blood T cell repertoires in COVID-19. Across the whole study: Whether acute or convalescent, the COVID-19 samples came from the United States, Italy and Spain.

A case of COVID-19 had been met by exposed participants within 2 weeks before study entry. Sequencing used immunoSEQ multiplex PCR; TCRdb keeps in-frame clones, though not all of them. The table includes about 350,000 clones, around nine tenths detected once. The origin of this receptor is a woman aged 30 to 39 who had been exposed to COVID-19. The source material was PBMCs or T cells enriched from blood (not recorded which).

For the CDR3, the DNA is TGTGCCAGCAGCCTGAGGGGGACTAGCGACGAGCAGTACTTC. Its protein product is CASSLRGTSDEQYF. The chain uses TRBV3-1 (or the pseudogene TRBV3-2) and TRBJ2-7, with 10 bases that match TRBD2. This CDR3 spans 14 amino acids. The germline CDR1 and CDR2 sequences are LGHDT and YNNKEL (reference sequence). V lost 4 bases, J lost 5 bases, and 5 bases stayed unmatched.